A single TCR beta chain is shown here with its context. The data are from a study of CD8 T cells in Susac syndrome. cDNA came from about 0.46 to 1 ug RNA primed by random hexamers. TCRdb re-derived calls from the immunoSEQ multiplex PCR reads in MiXCR, one entry per CDR3 protein. The sample shows under 250,000 distinct CDR3 sequences, 90% to 95% of them seen only once. The length of the CDR3 is 15 residues. V was shortened by 5 bases and J by 1 base, with 14 bases between the two germline ends. The rearrangement links TRBV12-3 or TRBV12-4 to TRBJ2-5; unclear D gene. Specimen: CD4+ T cells from PBMCs. This TCR derives from a human donor with multiple sclerosis. The CDR3, as DNA: TGTGCCAGCAGTCCCCCCCTAGGGATCCAAGAGACCCAGTACTTC. This codes for CASSPPLGIQETQYF.